This T cell receptor beta chain was obtained from a study of T cell responses to AZD1222 COVID-19 vaccine. General observations from the study: Across spike, vaccine-associated CD4 TCRs were found, dominant at 160-218 and 743-854. Among spike-specific TCRs, nearly half reportedly target unmutated variant regions. Rises in breadth and depth of Spike-specific TCRs came after two AZD1222 doses.

As concerns this clone: No antigen is known for it.

Data came from immunoSEQ multiplex PCR; TCRdb stores just in-frame clones and leaves some out. The sample has some 110,000 clones; 70% to 90% are singletons. CDR1 and CDR2 from the germline V gene are SNHLY and FYNNEI. This CDR3 has 13 amino acids. V was clipped by 7 bases and J by 6 bases, with 13 bases between them. The source of this sequence is an adult who received the AZD1222 COVID-19 vaccine. The J gene is TRBJ2-1, the V gene TRBV2, with D maybe TRBD1 (5 bases). The specimen comprised peripheral blood, sampled 28 days after the second AZD1222 dose. The CDR3 coding sequence is TGTGCCAGCATTCTGGACATCCTCAATGAGCAGTTCTTC. It is translated as CASILDILNEQFF.